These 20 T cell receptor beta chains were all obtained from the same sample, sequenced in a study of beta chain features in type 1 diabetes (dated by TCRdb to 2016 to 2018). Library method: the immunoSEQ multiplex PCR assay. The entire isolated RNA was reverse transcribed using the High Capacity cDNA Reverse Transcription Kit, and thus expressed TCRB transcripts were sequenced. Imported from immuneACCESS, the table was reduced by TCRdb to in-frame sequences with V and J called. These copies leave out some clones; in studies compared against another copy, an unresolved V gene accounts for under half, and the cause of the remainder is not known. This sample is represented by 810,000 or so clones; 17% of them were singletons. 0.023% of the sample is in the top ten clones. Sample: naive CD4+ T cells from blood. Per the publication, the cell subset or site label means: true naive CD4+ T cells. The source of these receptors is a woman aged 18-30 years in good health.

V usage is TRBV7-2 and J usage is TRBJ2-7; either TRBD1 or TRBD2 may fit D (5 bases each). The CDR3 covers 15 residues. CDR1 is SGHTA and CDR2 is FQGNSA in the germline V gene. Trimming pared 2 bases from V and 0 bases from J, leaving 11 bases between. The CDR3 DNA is TGTGCCAGCAGCTTATCCGGGGACGGCTCCTACGAGCAGTACTTC. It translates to CASSLSGDGSYEQYF.

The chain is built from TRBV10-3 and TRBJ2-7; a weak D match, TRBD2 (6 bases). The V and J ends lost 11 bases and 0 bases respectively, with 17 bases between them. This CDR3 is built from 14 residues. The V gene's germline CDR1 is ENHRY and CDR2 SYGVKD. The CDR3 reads CASTGARDSYEQYF. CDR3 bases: TGTGCCTCGACGGGAGCGCGGGACTCCTACGAGCAGTACTTC.

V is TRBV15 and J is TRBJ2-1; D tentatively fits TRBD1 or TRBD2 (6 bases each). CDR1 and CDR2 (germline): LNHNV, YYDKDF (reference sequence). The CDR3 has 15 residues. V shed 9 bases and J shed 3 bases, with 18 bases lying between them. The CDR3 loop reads CATTRGGTIYNEQFF. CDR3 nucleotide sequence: TGTGCCACGACGCGGGGCGGGACAATCTACAATGAGCAGTTCTTC.

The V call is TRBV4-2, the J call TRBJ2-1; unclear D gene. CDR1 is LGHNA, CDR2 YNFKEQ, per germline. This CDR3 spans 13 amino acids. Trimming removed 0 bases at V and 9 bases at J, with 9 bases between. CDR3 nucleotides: TGTGCCAGCAGCCAAGACCGGTCTGTTGAGCAGTTCTTC. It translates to CASSQDRSVEQFF.

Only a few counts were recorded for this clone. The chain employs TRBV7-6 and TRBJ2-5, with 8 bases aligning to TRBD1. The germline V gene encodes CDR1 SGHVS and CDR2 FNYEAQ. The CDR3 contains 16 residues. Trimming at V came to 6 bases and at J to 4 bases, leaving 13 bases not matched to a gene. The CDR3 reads CASSRTGLSRTETQYF. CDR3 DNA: TGTGCCAGCAGTAGGACAGGGCTGAGCCGAACAGAGACCCAGTACTTC.

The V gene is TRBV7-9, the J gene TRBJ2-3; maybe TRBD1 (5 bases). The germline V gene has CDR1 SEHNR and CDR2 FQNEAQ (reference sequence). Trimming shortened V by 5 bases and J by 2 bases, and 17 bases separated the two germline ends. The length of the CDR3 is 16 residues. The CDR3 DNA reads TGTGCCAGCAGCGTGGGGCCACCCCTCTTCACAGATACGCAGTATTTT. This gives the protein CASSVGPPLFTDTQYF.

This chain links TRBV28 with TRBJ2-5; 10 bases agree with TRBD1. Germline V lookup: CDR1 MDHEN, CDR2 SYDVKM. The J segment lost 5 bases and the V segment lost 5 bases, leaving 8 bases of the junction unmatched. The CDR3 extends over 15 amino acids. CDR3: CASSKTGTGAETQYF. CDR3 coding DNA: TGTGCCAGCAGTAAAACCGGGACAGGGGCGGAGACCCAGTACTTC.

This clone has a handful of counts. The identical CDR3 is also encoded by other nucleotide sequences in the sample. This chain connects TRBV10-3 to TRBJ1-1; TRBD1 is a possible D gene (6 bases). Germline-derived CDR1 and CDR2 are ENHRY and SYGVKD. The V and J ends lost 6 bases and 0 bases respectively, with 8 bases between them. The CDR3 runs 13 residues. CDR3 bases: TGTGCCATCAGCGGACAGATGAACACTGAAGCTTTCTTT. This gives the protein CAISGQMNTEAFF.

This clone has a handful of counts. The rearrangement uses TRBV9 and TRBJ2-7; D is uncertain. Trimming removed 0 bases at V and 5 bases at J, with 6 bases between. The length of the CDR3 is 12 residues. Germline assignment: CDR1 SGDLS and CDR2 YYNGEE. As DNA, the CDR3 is TGTGCCAGCAGCGTAGTTCGGGACGAGCAGTACTTC. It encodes CASSVVRDEQYF.

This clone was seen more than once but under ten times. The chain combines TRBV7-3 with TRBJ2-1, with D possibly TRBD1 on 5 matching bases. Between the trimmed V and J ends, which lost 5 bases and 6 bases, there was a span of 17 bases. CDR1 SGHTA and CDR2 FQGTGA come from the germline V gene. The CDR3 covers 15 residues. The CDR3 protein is CASSPQATWSNEQFF. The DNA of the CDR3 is TGTGCCAGCAGCCCACAGGCGACGTGGTCCAATGAGCAGTTCTTC.

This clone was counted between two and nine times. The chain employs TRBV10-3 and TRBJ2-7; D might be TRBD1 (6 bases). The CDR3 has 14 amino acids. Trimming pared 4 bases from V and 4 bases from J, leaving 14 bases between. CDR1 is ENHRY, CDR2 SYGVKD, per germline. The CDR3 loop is CAISAWAGAYEQYF. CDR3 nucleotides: TGTGCCATCAGTGCATGGGCAGGGGCGTACGAGCAGTACTTC.

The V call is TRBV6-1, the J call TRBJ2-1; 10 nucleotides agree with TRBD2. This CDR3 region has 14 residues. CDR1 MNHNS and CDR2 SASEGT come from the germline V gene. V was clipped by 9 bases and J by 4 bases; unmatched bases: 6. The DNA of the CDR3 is TGTGCCAGGGAGCGGGAGGGCCGGTACAATGAGCAGTTCTTC. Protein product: CAREREGRYNEQFF.

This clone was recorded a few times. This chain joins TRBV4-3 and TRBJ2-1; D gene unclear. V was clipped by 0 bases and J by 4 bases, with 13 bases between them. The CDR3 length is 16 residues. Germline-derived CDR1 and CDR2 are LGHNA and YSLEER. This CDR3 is CASSQDLKGFYNEQFF. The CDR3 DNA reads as TGCGCCAGCAGCCAAGATCTCAAGGGCTTTTACAATGAGCAGTTCTTC.

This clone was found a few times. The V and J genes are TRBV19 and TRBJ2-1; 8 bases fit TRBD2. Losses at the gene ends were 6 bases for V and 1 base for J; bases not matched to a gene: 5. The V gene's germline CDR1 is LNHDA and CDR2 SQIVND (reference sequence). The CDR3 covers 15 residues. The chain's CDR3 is CASSPIAGSYNEQFF. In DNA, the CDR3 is TGTGCCAGTAGCCCCATAGCGGGATCCTACAATGAGCAGTTCTTC. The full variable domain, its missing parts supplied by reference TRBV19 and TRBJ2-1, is DGGITQSPKYLFRKEGQNVTLSCEQNLNHDAMYWYRQDPGQGLRLIYYSQIVNDFQKGDIAEGYSVSREKKESFPLTVTSAQKNPTAFYLCASSPIAGSYNEQFFGPGTRLTVL.

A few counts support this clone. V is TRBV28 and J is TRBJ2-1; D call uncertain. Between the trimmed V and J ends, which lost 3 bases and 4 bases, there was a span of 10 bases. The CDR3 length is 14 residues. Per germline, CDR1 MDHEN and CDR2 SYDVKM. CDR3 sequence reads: CASSLQPSYNEQFF. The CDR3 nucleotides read TGTGCCAGCAGTTTGCAGCCGTCGTACAATGAGCAGTTCTTC.

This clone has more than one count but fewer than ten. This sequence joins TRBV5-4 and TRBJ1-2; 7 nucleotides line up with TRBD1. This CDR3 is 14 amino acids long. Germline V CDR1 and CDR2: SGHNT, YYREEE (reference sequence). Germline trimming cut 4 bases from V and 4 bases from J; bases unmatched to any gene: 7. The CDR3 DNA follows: TGTGCCAGCAGCACAGGGGCCTCTCCCTATGGCTACACCTTC. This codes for CASSTGASPYGYTF.

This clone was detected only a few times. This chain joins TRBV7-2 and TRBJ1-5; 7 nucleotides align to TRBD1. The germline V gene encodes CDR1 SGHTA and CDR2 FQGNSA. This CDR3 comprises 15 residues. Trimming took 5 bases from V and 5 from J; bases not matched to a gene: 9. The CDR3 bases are TGTGCCAGCAGCACGGGAGGGACAGAAGATCAGCCCCAGCATTTT. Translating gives CASSTGGTEDQPQHF.

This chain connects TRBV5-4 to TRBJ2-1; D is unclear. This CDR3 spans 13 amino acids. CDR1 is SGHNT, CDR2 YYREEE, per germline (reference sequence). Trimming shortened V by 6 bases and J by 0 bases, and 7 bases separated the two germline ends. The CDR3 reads CASKSTSYNEQFF. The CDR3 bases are TGTGCCAGCAAAAGTACCTCCTACAATGAGCAGTTCTTC.

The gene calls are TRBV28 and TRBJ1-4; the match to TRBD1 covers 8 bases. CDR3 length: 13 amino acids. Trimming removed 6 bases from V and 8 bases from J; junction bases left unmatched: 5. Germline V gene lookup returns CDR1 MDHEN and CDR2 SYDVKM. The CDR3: CASRQTGVEKLFF. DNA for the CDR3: TGTGCCAGCAGGCAGACAGGGGTGGAAAAACTGTTTTTT.

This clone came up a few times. The CDR3 is CASSHRGELFF. The CDR3, as DNA: TGTGCCAGCAGCCATCGCGGGGAGCTGTTTTTT. The chain recombines TRBV11-3 with TRBJ2-2; no clear D. Germline V lookup: CDR1 SGHNT, CDR2 YENEEA. Between the trimmed V and J ends, which lost 5 bases and 7 bases, there was a span of 5 bases. This CDR3 has 11 amino acids.